Each of the 26 T cell receptor beta chains below was sequenced from the same sample in a study of blood T cell repertoires in COVID-19. Profiling relied on immunoSEQ multiplex PCR, and the TCRdb table lists in-frame clones only, not all of them. The sample contains 120,000 to 150,000 clones, 84% of which appear only once. What was sequenced was peripheral blood. All receptors derive from a human donor in a cohort sampled during active COVID-19.

The chain has TRBV7-2 and TRBJ1-5; 7 bases are shared with TRBD1. CDR3 length: 14 amino acids. Germline V gene lookup returns CDR1 SGHTA and CDR2 FQGNSA. J lost 5 bases, V lost 5 bases, and 6 bases had no gene match. The CDR3 DNA follows: TGTGCCAGCAGCCCAAGACAGGGCTATCAGCCCCAGCATTTT. Protein: CASSPRQGYQPQHF.

The chain employs TRBV7-2 and TRBJ2-1, with a possible D match to TRBD2 (5 bases). The CDR3 contains 16 residues. The germline V and J ends were trimmed by 1 base and 6 bases, with 16 bases remaining between them. CDR1 SGHTA and CDR2 FQGNSA come from the germline V gene. CDR3 sequence reads: CASSLGSSGSGNEQFF. For the CDR3, the DNA is TGTGCCAGCAGCTTAGGGAGCAGCGGCTCAGGCAATGAGCAGTTCTTC.

The chain employs TRBV19 and TRBJ2-5; D is perhaps TRBD1 (6 bases). CDR1 LNHDA and CDR2 SQIVND come from the germline V gene (reference sequence). With 3 bases removed from V and 4 bases from J, the gap between germline ends came to 15 bases. The CDR3 sequence is 15 residues long. CDR3 coding DNA: TGTGCCAGTAGTATTTCAGGGGCGAAGGGAGAGACCCAGTACTTC. Protein: CASSISGAKGETQYF.

CDR3 nucleotide sequence: TGTGCCAGCAGCCAATCAGGGGGCGCCCCTGCGGAGCAGTACTTC. Protein product: CASSQSGGAPAEQYF. The chain links TRBV4-2 to TRBJ2-7; 8 nucleotides line up with TRBD1. The CDR3 contains 15 residues. The germline CDR1 and CDR2 sequences are LGHNA and YNFKEQ. V shed 2 bases and J 7 bases; nucleotides not matched to a gene: 10.

This clone was seen only a few times. V is TRBV7-9 and J is TRBJ2-1; possible D gene TRBD2, 5 bases. V was cut by 5 bases and J by 12 bases, with 17 bases left in between. Germline values: CDR1 SEHNR, CDR2 FQNEAQ (reference sequence). The CDR3 spans 13 residues. The CDR3 DNA reads TGTGCCAGCAGCCCTTCGGGATTTGCTGGGCAGTTCTTC. Translating it yields CASSPSGFAGQFF.

The chain recombines TRBV10-2 with TRBJ1-3, with D possibly TRBD1 on 5 matching bases. V was cut by 3 bases and J by 5 bases, with 11 bases left in between. The V gene's germline CDR1 is WSHSY and CDR2 SAAADI. CDR3 size: 14 residues. The CDR3 loop reads CASSEIQARNTIYF. Written as DNA, the CDR3 is TGCGCCAGCAGTGAAATACAGGCACGAAACACCATATATTTT.

This clone has a handful of counts. The chain combines TRBV5-4 with TRBJ2-2, with TRBD1 matching over 7 bases. Germline CDR1 reads SGHNT; CDR2 reads YYREEE (reference sequence). This CDR3 is 16 amino acids long. V trimming: 2 bases; J trimming: 7 bases; junction bases outside the gene matches: 11. Here the CDR3 DNA reads TGTGCCAGCAGCTTTCCCTTGGGGCCAGGGGGCGGGGAGCTGTTTTTT. Amino acid sequence: CASSFPLGPGGGELFF.

The chain is built from TRBV6-5 and TRBJ2-5; D possibly corresponds to TRBD2 (6 bases). The V end was cut by 6 bases, the J end by 5 bases, with 16 bases between. CDR1 MNHEY and CDR2 SVGAGI come from the germline V gene. The CDR3 runs to 14 residues. CDR3 sequence (DNA): TGTGCCAGCAGGGAGCGCGGGACGCTGGAGACCCAGTACTTC. The encoded protein is CASRERGTLETQYF.

V and J are TRBV25-1 and TRBJ2-2, with 7 nucleotides matching TRBD2. The CDR3 loop spans 16 amino acids. CDR1 and CDR2 from the germline V gene are MGHDK and SYGVNS. Trimming removed 6 bases from V and 2 bases from J; junction bases left unmatched: 9. The CDR3 DNA follows: TGTGCCAGCAGCGACCCTGCGGGAGAAAACACCGGGGAGCTGTTTTTT. Its translation is CASSDPAGENTGELFF.

Of note for this clone: Other nucleotide sequences from this sample produce the same CDR3. V gene TRBV27 combines with J gene TRBJ2-7; TRBD1 matches 7 bases. Germline values: CDR1 MNHEY, CDR2 SMNVEV (reference sequence). Unmatched junction bases numbered 6, after V lost 7 bases and J lost 0 bases. The CDR3 extends over 14 amino acids. The CDR3, as DNA: TGTGCCAGCACCTTGGACAGGTACTCCTACGAGCAGTACTTC. It specifies CASTLDRYSYEQYF.

This clone was found a few times. V usage is TRBV6-1 and J usage is TRBJ1-3, with 7 bases fitting TRBD1. Trimming at V came to 4 bases and at J to 3 bases, leaving 15 bases not matched to a gene. Germline V gene lookup returns CDR1 MNHNS and CDR2 SASEGT. This CDR3 has 18 amino acids. The CDR3, as DNA: TGTGCCAGCAGTGTCCCCCCCCACCGGGACAGCGTTGGAAACACCATATATTTT. Protein sequence: CASSVPPHRDSVGNTIYF.

The chain employs TRBV9 and TRBJ2-1; D gene uncertain. Trimming took off 1 base at V and 5 bases at J, with 10 bases between the two ends. This CDR3 contains 14 residues. CDR1 SGDLS and CDR2 YYNGEE come from the germline V gene. In nucleotides, the CDR3 is TGTGCCAGCAGCGTAAACCCCCCGGACAATGAGCAGTTCTTC. This codes for CASSVNPPDNEQFF.

The chain combines TRBV11-3 with TRBJ2-6; TRBD1 matches at 7 bases. The CDR3 is 16 amino acids. Germline loops: CDR1 SGHNT, CDR2 YENEEA. Trimming removed 1 base from V and 0 bases from J; junction bases left unmatched: 0. The CDR3 loop reads CASSLGQGSGANVLTF. The CDR3 coding sequence is TGTGCCAGCAGCTTAGGACAGGGCTCTGGGGCCAACGTCCTGACTTTC.

The chain carries TRBV19 and TRBJ2-1; 10 bases agree with TRBD1. V gave up 1 base and J gave up 7 bases; unmatched junction bases: 4. Looked up from germline, CDR1 is LNHDA and CDR2 is SQIVND (reference sequence). This CDR3 comprises 15 residues. This CDR3 reads CASSIGQGAWNEQFF. Here the CDR3 DNA reads TGTGCCAGTAGTATAGGACAGGGGGCTTGGAATGAGCAGTTCTTC.

This clone was seen just once. The chain employs TRBV2 and TRBJ1-1; perhaps TRBD1 as D (6 bases). Trimming stripped 6 bases from V and 1 base from J, with 15 bases between. The CDR3 runs to 15 residues. From germline, CDR1 is SNHLY and CDR2 FYNNEI. The CDR3 reads CASRAGGQWNTEAFF. In nucleotides, the CDR3 is TGTGCCAGCAGAGCCGGGGGGCAATGGAACACTGAAGCTTTCTTT.

The J gene is TRBJ1-5, the V gene TRBV19; D is undetermined. V was shortened by 5 bases and J by 7 bases, with 15 bases between the two germline ends. The CDR3 covers 14 residues. Germline V gives CDR1 LNHDA, CDR2 SQIVND (reference sequence). This chain's CDR3 is CASSDTAYGQPQHF. CDR3 DNA sequence: TGTGCCAGTAGTGACACAGCCTACGGACAGCCCCAGCATTTT.

The V and J genes are TRBV19 and TRBJ1-5; a possible D gene is TRBD1 (6 bases). The CDR3 contains 13 residues. Germline values: CDR1 LNHDA, CDR2 SQIVND (reference sequence). The ends were cut back, 8 bases at V and 4 bases at J, with 12 bases in the middle. CDR3 sequence: CASSDSSNQPQHF. The CDR3 nucleotides are TGTGCCAGTTCGGACAGCAGTAATCAGCCCCAGCATTTT.

This clone has more than one count but fewer than ten. This sample includes further DNA sequences coding for the same CDR3. J is TRBJ2-1 and V is TRBV18; 9 bases fit TRBD2. The ends lost 2 bases at V and 3 bases at J; junction bases unmatched: 2. This CDR3 has 15 residues. Per the germline V gene, CDR1 is KGHSH and CDR2 is LQKENI. CDR3: CASSPGGGGYNEQFF. The CDR3 region has the DNA TGTGCCAGCTCACCAGGCGGGGGGGGCTACAATGAGCAGTTCTTC.

The V gene is TRBV5-8, the J gene TRBJ1-1; TRBD1 agrees at 11 bases. The J segment lost 4 bases and the V segment lost 6 bases, leaving 8 bases of the junction unmatched. CDR3 length equals 15 residues. The V gene's germline CDR1 is SGHTS and CDR2 YDEGEE. CDR3 in DNA: TGTGCCAGCAACAAAGGACAGGGGGCTGGCACTGAAGCTTTCTTT. Its translation is CASNKGQGAGTEAFF.

The J gene is TRBJ2-7, the V gene TRBV15; the match to TRBD1 covers 7 bases. V was pared by 6 bases and J by 2 bases, with 7 bases of the junction left unmatched. Germline-derived CDR1 and CDR2 are LNHNV and YYDKDF (reference sequence). The CDR3 is 14 amino acids. CDR3 amino acids: CATRRDRVAYEQYF. CDR3 coding DNA: TGTGCCACCAGACGCGACAGGGTCGCCTACGAGCAGTACTTC.

This chain uses TRBV6-1 with TRBJ2-1; D call uncertain. The CDR3 has 13 residues. CDR1 and CDR2 from the germline V gene are MNHNS and SASEGT. V lost 2 bases to trimming and J lost 6 bases, with 8 bases between them. CDR3 loop: CASSERVANEQFF. The CDR3 DNA is TGTGCCAGCAGTGAACGGGTTGCCAATGAGCAGTTCTTC.

V gene TRBV4-1 combines with J gene TRBJ1-2, with D perhaps TRBD1 (6 bases). CDR1 is MGHRA and CDR2 is YSYEKL in the germline V gene. Trimming stripped 4 bases from V and 2 bases from J, with 17 bases between. This CDR3 is 16 amino acids long. As DNA, the CDR3 is TGCGCCAGCAGCCCCAGTCGACAGGAGAGAAACTATGGCTACACCTTC. It is translated as CASSPSRQERNYGYTF.

This clone was detected only a few times. The chain employs TRBV7-8 and TRBJ2-7; 8 bases match TRBD1. V gave up 4 bases and J gave up 6 bases; unmatched junction bases: 5. Germline V lookup: CDR1 SGHVS, CDR2 FQNEAQ. The CDR3 contains 13 residues. In nucleotides, the CDR3 is TGTGCCAGCAGCTACGGACAGGGCCGCGAGCAGTACTTC. It translates to CASSYGQGREQYF.

V and J are TRBV12-3 or TRBV12-4 and TRBJ2-7, with a possible D match to TRBD2 (5 bases). The V and J ends lost 3 bases and 3 bases respectively, with 9 bases between them. This CDR3 has 13 residues. DNA for the CDR3: TGTGCCAGCAGTTTTCGGAGGCTCTACGAGCAGTACGTC. This codes for CASSFRRLYEQYV.

This clone has only a few counts. Other nucleotide sequences from this sample produce the same CDR3. The V gene is TRBV7-2, the J gene TRBJ1-1; the D is unclear. Trimming pared 1 base from V and 1 base from J, leaving 7 bases between. Germline V lookup: CDR1 SGHTA, CDR2 FQGNSA. The CDR3 is 14 amino acids. In DNA, the CDR3 is TGTGCCAGCAGCTTAGATTCAGGGAACACTGAAGCTTTCTTT. This encodes CASSLDSGNTEAFF.

Comment on this clone: Distinct nucleotide sequences in the sample also encode this CDR3. V and J are TRBV28 and TRBJ2-7, with 10 bases matching TRBD1. Germline loops: CDR1 MDHEN, CDR2 SYDVKM. The CDR3 contains 14 residues. The ends lost 3 bases at V and 3 bases at J; junction bases unmatched: 2. The CDR3 spells CASSFGTGVYEQYF. CDR3 DNA sequence: TGTGCCAGCAGTTTCGGGACAGGGGTCTACGAGCAGTACTTC.